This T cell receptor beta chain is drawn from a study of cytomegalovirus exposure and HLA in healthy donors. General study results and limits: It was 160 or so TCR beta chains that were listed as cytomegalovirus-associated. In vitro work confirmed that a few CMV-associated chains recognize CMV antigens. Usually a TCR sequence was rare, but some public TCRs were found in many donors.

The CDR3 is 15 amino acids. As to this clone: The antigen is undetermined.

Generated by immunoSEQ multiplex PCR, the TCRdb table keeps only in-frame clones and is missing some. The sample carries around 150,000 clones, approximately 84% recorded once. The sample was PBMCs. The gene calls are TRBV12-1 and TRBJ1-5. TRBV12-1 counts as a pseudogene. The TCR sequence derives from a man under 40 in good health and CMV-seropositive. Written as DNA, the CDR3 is TGTGCCAGCAGCTTCGCGGGGACGAGCAATCAGCCCCAGCATTTT. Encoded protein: CASSFAGTSNQPQHF.